The 2 T cell receptor beta chains in this list originate from one sample, sequenced in a study of blood T cell repertoires in COVID-19. This table comes from immunoSEQ multiplex PCR, and its TCRdb copy is limited to in-frame clones, with some not included. Here the sample spans 70,000 or so clones, over 60% being singletons. Sequencing was done on a sample of peripheral blood. Source of these receptors: a man aged 55 to 70 with COVID-19, enrolled during active disease.

For this clone: At one end the junction does not follow the germline gene, possibly because of a read error. V usage is TRBV27 and J usage is TRBJ2-4; D may be TRBD2 (6 bases). The CDR3 is 13 amino acids. From germline, CDR1 is MNHEY and CDR2 SMNVEV (reference sequence). CDR3 in amino acids: CASSLRAGGVRVF. In DNA, the CDR3 is TGTGCCAGCAGTTTAAGGGCAGGCGGGGTCCGTGTCTTC.

The V call is TRBV6-2 or TRBV6-3, the J call TRBJ1-1; D call uncertain. Per germline, CDR1 MNHEY and CDR2 SVGEGT. The CDR3 runs 12 residues. V was pared by 8 bases and J by 6 bases, with 13 bases between. CDR3 amino acids: CASRLFSSEAFF. The CDR3 coding sequence is TGTGCCAGCCGCCTCTTCAGTTCTGAAGCTTTCTTT.